This T cell receptor beta chain was recorded in a study of CD8 T cells in Susac syndrome (dated by TCRdb to about 2019). In terms of the full investigation: Repertoire sequencing was used to test whether CD8+ T cell activation and differentiation in Susac syndrome was antigen driven. What the authors observed across the whole study: The number of individuals in the TCR sequencing and HLA analysis was acknowledged as relatively small.

RNA was extracted with the RNeasy kit and roughly 0.45 to 1 ug was reverse transcribed using random hexamers. The immunoSEQ multiplex PCR assay, which covers 54 Vbeta and 13 Jbeta segments, was used to amplify TCR beta CDR3 regions. PCR amplification bias was corrected using a synthetic template baseline for primer optimization and computational correction. Processing in the source paper ran as follows. Only productive sequences were kept, with reads annotated to V, D and J genes according to IMGT and analyzed in immunoSEQ Analyzer. To calculate clonality, Shannon entropy was normalized by log2 of the number of productive unique sequences and then subtracted from one. For each patient and control, public and private clones were evaluated among the 100 most prevalent clones. Clones were defined as Susac-specific when absent from the healthy and MS cohorts, from about a thousand published viral clones and from other ImmuneACCESS disease sequences. TCRdb's own reprocessing of the public reads used fastp at Q25 and MiXCR and kept productive beta chains. Rows matching on CDR3 protein sequence are summarized as one entry with the most common DNA and genes. The V and J calls shown here were made by TCRdb, not taken from the authors' results. This sample is represented by more than 100,000 distinct CDR3 sequences; about 95% of them were singletons. The top ten clones comprise 0.09% to 0.15% of the sample.

From its cysteine to its phenylalanine, the CDR3 spans 14 amino acids. Only CDR3 DNA remains: 42 bases, in frame from the first base. Via the germline V gene, CDR1 is SQVTM and CDR2 ANQGSEA. For this chain, trimming is 7 bases at the V end and 4 bases at the J end, and the number of junction bases without a gene match is 8. High-throughput TCR beta sequencing profiled peripheral blood CD8+ and CD4+ T cells from healthy donors, Susac syndrome patients and multiple sclerosis patients. Healthy donors were included as age- and sex-matched controls. Bulk CD8+ and CD4+ T cells were purified magnetically by negative isolation, whereas CD8+ TEMRA cells were enriched by FACS. Blood was drawn into EDTA tubes, processed within 24 hours, and PBMCs were isolated by density gradient centrifugation. PBMCs intended for TCR sequencing were cryopreserved in liquid nitrogen and were subsequently thawed in a 37 degrees C water bath. Purity of sorted or isolated CD4+, CD8+ and CD8+ TEMRA cells was at least 90%.

As for this clonotype: There is no known antigen for this receptor. No quality values exist for individual bases; no much larger clone is one base distant.

Material for sequencing was CD4+ T cells from PBMCs. In this chain, TRBV29-1 is recombined with TRBJ2-3, with 10 bases aligning to TRBD1. This TCR came from a human donor in good health. This receptor carries the CDR3 CSAGQGVLSDTQYF. The nucleotides are TGCAGCGCCGGACAGGGGGTTTTATCAGATACGCAGTATTTT.